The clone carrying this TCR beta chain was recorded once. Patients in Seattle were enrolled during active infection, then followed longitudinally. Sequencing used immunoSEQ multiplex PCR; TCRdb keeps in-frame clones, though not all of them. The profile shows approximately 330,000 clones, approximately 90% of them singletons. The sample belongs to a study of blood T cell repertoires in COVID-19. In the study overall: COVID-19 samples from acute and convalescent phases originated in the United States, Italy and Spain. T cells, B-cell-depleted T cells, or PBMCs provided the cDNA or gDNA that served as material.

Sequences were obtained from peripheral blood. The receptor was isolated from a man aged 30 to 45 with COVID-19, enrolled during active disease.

CDR3 bases: TGTGCCAGCAGTGGCGGCTACTCAGATACGCAGTATTTT. Translation gives CASSGGYSDTQYF. V usage is TRBV25-1 and J usage is TRBJ2-3, with no clear D. In germline, CDR1 is MGHDK, CDR2 SYGVNS. V dropped 4 bases and J dropped 4 bases, with 9 bases sitting between them. There are 13 residues in the CDR3.